This record looks at one T cell receptor (beta chain) sequence and its context. Its matching antigen is unknown. The data were obtained in a study of PD-1 blockade in classical Hodgkin lymphoma. Overall study results and limits: CD4+ TCR diversity, unlike CD8+, rose significantly by C4D1. At baseline, newly diagnosed patients reportedly showed less TCR diversity than healthy donors.

Produced via immunoSEQ multiplex PCR; TCRdb's table is partial and in-frame only. Altogether about 20,000 clones are present, 70% to 80% being singletons, with the ten largest covering around 1.2%. Time point specified: cycle 4 day 1 (C4D1), after 5 to 7 weeks of nivolumab. Every patient relapsed after autologous stem cell transplantation, and brentuximab vedotin exposure varied. Isolation of CD4+ T cells from thawed PBMCs was performed by magnetic negative selection. The length of the CDR3 is 12 residues. V lost 4 bases, J lost 6 bases, and 12 bases lay in between. Germline-derived CDR1 and CDR2 are GTSNPN and SVGIG (reference sequence).

Source: CD4+ T cells from blood, taken before the fourth cycle of nivolumab. V gene TRBV30 combines with J gene TRBJ1-1; D is perhaps TRBD1 (6 bases). The clonotype comes from a human donor with classical Hodgkin lymphoma. The CDR3 reads CAWTRGGAEAFF. CDR3 bases: TGTGCCTGGACCAGGGGAGGCGCTGAAGCTTTCTTT.